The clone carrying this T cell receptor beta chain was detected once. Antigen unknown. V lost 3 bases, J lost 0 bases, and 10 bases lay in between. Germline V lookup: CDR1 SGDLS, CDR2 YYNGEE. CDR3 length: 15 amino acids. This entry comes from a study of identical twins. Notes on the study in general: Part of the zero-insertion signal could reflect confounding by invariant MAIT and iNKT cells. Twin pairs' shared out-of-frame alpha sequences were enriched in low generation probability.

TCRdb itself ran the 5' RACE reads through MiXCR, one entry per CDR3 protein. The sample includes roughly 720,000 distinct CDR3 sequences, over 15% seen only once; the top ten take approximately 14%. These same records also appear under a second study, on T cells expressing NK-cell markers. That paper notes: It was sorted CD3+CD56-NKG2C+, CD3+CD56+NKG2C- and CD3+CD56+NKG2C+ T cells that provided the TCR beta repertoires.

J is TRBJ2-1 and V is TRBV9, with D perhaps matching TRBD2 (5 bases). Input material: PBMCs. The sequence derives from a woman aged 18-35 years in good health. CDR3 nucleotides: TGTGCCAGCAGCGCGAGCGGAAACTCCTACAATGAGCAGTTCTTC. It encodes CASSASGNSYNEQFF.